This T cell receptor beta chain was sequenced in a study of cytomegalovirus exposure and HLA in healthy donors. For the study at large: Among over 300 genotyped donors, around 80% fell in the Caucasian-associated ancestry cluster.

CDR1 and CDR2 (germline): SGHRS, YFSETQ. Between the trimmed V and J ends, which lost 4 bases and 6 bases, there was a span of 15 bases. The CDR3 is 14 residues long. Nominal health characterized the donors when sampled, though unrecorded immune exposures were likely. The PCR was carried out with 60 Vbeta primers and 13 Jbeta primers. Produced via immunoSEQ multiplex PCR; TCRdb's table is partial and in-frame only. The sample holds 150,000 to 200,000 clones, approximately 80% seen once. The receptor was isolated from a woman between 25 and 40 years old in good health and CMV-seropositive. The material sequenced was PBMCs. V and J are TRBV5-1 and TRBJ2-3, with D tentatively TRBD2 (5 bases). The CDR3 sequence: CASSPGLYSDTQYF. The CDR3 DNA reads TGCGCCAGCAGCCCAGGACTGTACTCCGATACGCAGTATTTT.